The present TCR beta chain was sequenced within a study of T-cell memory formation after mild COVID-19. CDR1 SEHNR and CDR2 FQNEAQ come from the germline V gene (reference sequence). This CDR3 spans 15 amino acids. V was pared by 5 bases and J by 1 base, with 14 bases between. Each CDR3 protein gets one entry after TCRdb re-called the 5' RACE reads with MiXCR. Of hundreds of thousands of distinct CDR3 sequences listed, roughly 22% are singletons. The clonotype comes from an adult woman who had mild COVID-19 (a few samples of this study predate the infection). Cell type and time point are not known. Sequences were obtained from PBMCs or a T cell subset sorted from them (not recorded which). The chain has TRBV7-9 and TRBJ2-5; the D is unclear. CDR3 DNA sequence: TGTGCCAGCAGCCGAGACTCCGGCCCCCAAGAGACCCAGTACTTC. Translating it yields CASSRDSGPQETQYF. The full variable domain, with the rest looked up from reference TRBV7-9 and TRBJ2-5, is DTGVSQNPRHKITKRGQNVTFRCDPISEHNRLYWYRQTLGQGPEFLTYFQNEAQLEKSRLLSDRFSAERPKGSFSTLEIQRTEQGDSAMYLCASSRDSGPQETQYFGPGTRLLVL.